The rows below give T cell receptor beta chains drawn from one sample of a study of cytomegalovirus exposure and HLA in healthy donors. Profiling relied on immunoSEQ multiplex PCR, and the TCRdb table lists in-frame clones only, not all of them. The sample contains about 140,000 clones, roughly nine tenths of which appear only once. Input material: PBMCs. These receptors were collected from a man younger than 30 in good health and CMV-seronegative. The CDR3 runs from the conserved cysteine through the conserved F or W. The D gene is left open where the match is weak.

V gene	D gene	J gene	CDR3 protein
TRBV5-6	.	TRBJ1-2	CASSWGGVSGSDRYGYTF
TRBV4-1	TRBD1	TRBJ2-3	CASSQQGVETDTQYF
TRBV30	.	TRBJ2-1	CAWSVWDSSSYNEQFF
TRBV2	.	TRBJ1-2	CASSTGLGLKGYTF
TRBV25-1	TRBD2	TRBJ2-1	CASSKRGGAGYNEQFF
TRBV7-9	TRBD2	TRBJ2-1	CASSLGAGGFEQFF
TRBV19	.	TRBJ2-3	CASSPQGGAPDTQYF
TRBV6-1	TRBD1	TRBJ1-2	CASDIDRAYGYTF
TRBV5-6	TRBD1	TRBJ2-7	CASSHRDRGYEQYF
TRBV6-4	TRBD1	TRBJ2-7	CASSYDRENTYEQYF
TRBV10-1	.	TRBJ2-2	CASSETQGGTGELFF
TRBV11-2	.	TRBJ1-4	CGSGATNEKLFF
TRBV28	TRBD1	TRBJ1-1	CASSPHTGVGTEAFF
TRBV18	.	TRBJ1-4	CASSPPSLDEKLFF
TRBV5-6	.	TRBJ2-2	CASSMGHPAELFF
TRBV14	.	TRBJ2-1	CASSQDWAYNEQFF
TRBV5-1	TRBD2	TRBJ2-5	CASSLAAIAGVRETQYF
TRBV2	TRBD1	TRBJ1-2	CASIRGASGYTF
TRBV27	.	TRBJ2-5	CASSLSAQGSRETQYF
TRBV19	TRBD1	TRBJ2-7	CASSTTGIYEQYF
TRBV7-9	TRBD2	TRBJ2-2	CASSFGRSSGETGELFF
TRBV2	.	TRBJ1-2	CASSEVVSRSGGYTF
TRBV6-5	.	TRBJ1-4	CASSYDSEKLFF
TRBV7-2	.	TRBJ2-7	CASSLSPGPHYEQYF
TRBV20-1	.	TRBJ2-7	CSAGRLGEQYF
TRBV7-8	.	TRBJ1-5	CASSLASGVSVSQHF
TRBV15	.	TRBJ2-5	CATGNPRGITETQYF
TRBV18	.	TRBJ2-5	CASSMAVEETQYF
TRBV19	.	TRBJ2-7	CASSHRTALYEQYF
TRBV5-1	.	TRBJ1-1	CASSSYDGQLLEAFF
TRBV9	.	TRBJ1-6	CASSVGTVNSPLHF
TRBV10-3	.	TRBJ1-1	CAIRKGKGENTEAFF
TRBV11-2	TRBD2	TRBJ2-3	CASSLDGRPLDTQYF
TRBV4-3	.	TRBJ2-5	CASSQEVDRETQYF
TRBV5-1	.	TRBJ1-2	CASSLGQGSHGYTF
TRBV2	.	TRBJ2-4	CASSPGTSVQYF
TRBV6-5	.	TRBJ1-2	CASSGLTPAGGYTF
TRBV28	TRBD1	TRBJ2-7	CASSLIGRQGAYEQYF
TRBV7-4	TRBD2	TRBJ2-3	CASSFMASGDRAGTDTQYF
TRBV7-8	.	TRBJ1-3	CASSSGQHSGNTIYF
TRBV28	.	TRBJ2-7	CASSQTGGVHEQYF
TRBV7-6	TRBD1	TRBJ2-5	CASSSQTGAGETQYF